One and the same sample provided the 14 T cell receptor beta chains below, sequenced in a study. TCRdb reprocessed the RT-PCR reads with MiXCR, giving one entry per CDR3 protein. The sample carries about 680,000 distinct CDR3 sequences, about 14% recorded once. The sequencing sample was made of memory CD4+ T cells from blood. These receptors all come from a female donor in good health, serving as a healthy control.

This chain connects TRBV27 to TRBJ1-5; the match to TRBD1 covers 7 bases. V dropped 8 bases and J dropped 3; count of bases not matched to a gene: 13. CDR1 is MNHEY and CDR2 is SMNVEV in the germline V gene (reference sequence). This CDR3 region has 16 residues. The DNA for the CDR3 is TGTGCCAGCCGACAGGGACCTCAAAGGGACAATCAGCCCCAGCATTTT. This sequence encodes CASRQGPQRDNQPQHF.

This clonotype was recorded at least ten times. The CDR3 DNA reads as TGTGCCAGCAGTGGAGGGGGTCAGCAAGCTTTCTTT. Amino acid sequence: CASSGGGQQAFF. The chain recombines TRBV6-4 with TRBJ1-1, with D possibly being TRBD1 (6 bases). Germline V gene lookup returns CDR1 MRHNA and CDR2 SNTAGT. V lost 4 bases, J lost 9 bases, and 12 bases lay in between. The CDR3 runs to 12 residues.

The sample holds a few counts of this clonotype. This sequence joins TRBV7-9 and TRBJ1-5; 10 bases are shared with TRBD1. The CDR3 covers 15 residues. The V and J ends lost 4 bases and 6 bases, in that order; junction bases with no gene match: 6. From germline, CDR1 is SEHNR and CDR2 FQNEAQ (reference sequence). In DNA, the CDR3 is TGTGCCAGCAGCTACGGGACAGGGGATTTTCAGCCCCAGCATTTT. Protein product: CASSYGTGDFQPQHF.

In the case of this clonotype: A much larger clone is a single base away; this may be a read error. The CDR3 loop reads CASSYYDRRNYCYTF. DNA of the CDR3: TGTGCCAGCAGTTATTACGACAGGCGGAACTATTGCTACACCTTC. The chain is built from TRBV28 and TRBJ1-2, with a tentative D call TRBD1 (6 bases). CDR1 MDHEN and CDR2 SYDVKM come from the germline V gene. The CDR3 is 15 residues long.

This clonotype appeared a few times. The chain uses TRBV28 and TRBJ2-3; D is uncertain. The germline CDR1 and CDR2 sequences are MDHEN and SYDVKM. V lost 8 bases and J 2 bases, leaving 8 bases between the germline ends. The length of the CDR3 is 12 residues. CDR3 sequence: CASVDLTDTQYF. The CDR3 region has the DNA TGTGCCAGCGTTGATCTCACAGATACGCAGTATTTT.

CDR3 protein: CASSFSSGKSSYEQYF. CDR3 DNA: TGTGCCAGCAGCTTCTCTAGCGGTAAAAGCTCCTACGAGCAGTACTTC. This chain joins TRBV7-2 and TRBJ2-7; TRBD2 agrees at 7 bases. V gave up 3 bases and J gave up 0 bases; unmatched junction bases: 8. CDR1 is SGHTA and CDR2 is FQGNSA in the germline V gene. CDR3 length equals 16 residues.

This clonotype was seen more than once but under ten times. CDR3 bases: TGTGCCAGCAGCTTAGGAGGGAGAGGGTCCTACGAGCAGTACTTC. It specifies CASSLGGRGSYEQYF. The chain links TRBV11-2 to TRBJ2-7; TRBD2 might be the D (5 bases). The CDR3 consists of 15 residues. V was pared by 1 base and J by 1 base, with 11 bases between. Per germline, CDR1 SGHAT and CDR2 FQNNGV.

The sample holds a few counts of this clonotype. The chain couples TRBV20-1 to TRBJ1-2, with 7 bases identical to TRBD1. The trim removed 3 bases at V and 3 bases at J, leaving 4 bases unmatched. CDR1 and CDR2 (germline): DFQATT, SNEGSKA (reference sequence). The CDR3 length is 13 residues. CDR3 coding DNA: TGCAGTGCTAGGACAGGGAGGGACTATGGCTACACCTTC. It yields the protein CSARTGRDYGYTF.

The chain combines TRBV5-1 with TRBJ2-5, with TRBD2 matching 13 bases. V trimming: 3 bases; J trimming: 5 bases; junction bases outside the gene matches: 4. The germline CDR1 and CDR2 sequences are SGHRS and YFSETQ. The CDR3 sequence is 15 residues long. The DNA of the CDR3 is TGCGCCAGCAGCTCGGGACTAGCGGGGACGGAGACCCAGTACTTC. Translated: CASSSGLAGTETQYF.

At least ten counts were recorded for this clonotype. The chain couples TRBV7-2 to TRBJ2-3; 14 positions agree with TRBD2. The V gene end was trimmed by 5 bases and the J gene end by 8 bases; junction bases not matched to a gene: 6. CDR3 length equals 15 residues. CDR1 is SGHTA, CDR2 FQGNSA, per germline. The CDR3 sequence: CASSPPTSGGVTQYF. For the CDR3, the DNA is TGTGCCAGCAGCCCCCCGACTAGCGGGGGGGTTACGCAGTATTTT.

The V gene is TRBV7-9, the J gene TRBJ2-5, with 7 bases aligning to TRBD1. The CDR3 runs 15 residues. The J segment lost 5 bases and the V segment lost 4 bases, leaving 10 bases of the junction unmatched. Germline CDR1 is SEHNR and CDR2 is FQNEAQ (reference sequence). The CDR3 here is CASSSLKGARETQYF. The CDR3 region has the DNA TGTGCCAGCAGCTCGTTAAAGGGGGCGAGGGAGACCCAGTACTTC.

This chain links TRBV7-2 with TRBJ2-3; D is unresolved. This CDR3 is built from 16 residues. V lost 5 bases, J lost 0 bases, and 15 bases lay in between. Germline V gene lookup returns CDR1 SGHTA and CDR2 FQGNSA. This CDR3 reads CASSPYWITSTDTQYF. The CDR3 DNA is TGTGCCAGCAGCCCATACTGGATAACTAGCACAGATACGCAGTATTTT.

The genes are TRBV20-1 and TRBJ1-5; tentative D call: TRBD1 (6 bases). Trimming left V 0 bases short and J 3 bases short, with 18 bases between. The CDR3 loop spans 17 amino acids. Germline lookup yields CDR1 DFQATT and CDR2 SNEGSKA (reference sequence). The CDR3 nucleotides read TGCAGTGCTAGAGATGAGAGTTTGGGGGCGGTCAATCAGCCCCAGCATTTT. Translated, it gives CSARDESLGAVNQPQHF.

The chain is built from TRBV7-2 and TRBJ1-1; 9 bases fit TRBD1. J was trimmed by 5 bases and V by 5 bases; bases with no gene match: 12. Germline-derived CDR1 and CDR2 are SGHTA and FQGNSA. The CDR3 is made up of 16 amino acids. The CDR3 nucleotides read TGTGCCAGCAGCCCCTGGGGTGGACAGGGGAAAACTGAAGCTTTCTTT. Its translation is CASSPWGGQGKTEAFF.